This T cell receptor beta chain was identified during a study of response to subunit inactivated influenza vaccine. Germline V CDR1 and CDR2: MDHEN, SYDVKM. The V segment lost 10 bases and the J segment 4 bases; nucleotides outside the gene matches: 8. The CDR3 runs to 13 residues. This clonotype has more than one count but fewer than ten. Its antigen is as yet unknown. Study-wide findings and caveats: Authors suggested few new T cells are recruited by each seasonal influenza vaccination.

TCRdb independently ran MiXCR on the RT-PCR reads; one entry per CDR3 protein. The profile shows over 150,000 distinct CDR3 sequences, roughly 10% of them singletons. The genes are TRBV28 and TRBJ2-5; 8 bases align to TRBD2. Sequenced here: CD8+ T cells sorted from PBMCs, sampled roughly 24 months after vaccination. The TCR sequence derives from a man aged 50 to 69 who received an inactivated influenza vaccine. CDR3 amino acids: CATRWLAGETQYF. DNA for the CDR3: TGTGCCACTAGATGGCTAGCGGGAGAGACCCAGTACTTC.